The clone carrying this T cell receptor (beta chain) has at least ten counts. The sample is drawn from a study of molecular identifiers for immune sequencing clone quantification. This CDR3 comprises 13 residues. CDR1 DFQATT and CDR2 SNEGSKA come from the germline V gene (reference sequence). Deletions cut 5 bases from V and 8 bases from J, with 15 bases between. Each CDR3 protein gets one entry after TCRdb re-called the PCR reads with MiXCR. The sample carries tens of thousands of distinct CDR3 sequences, roughly a fifth recorded once. With 10%, 30% or 50% of RNA, about 20,000 to 1,000,000 naive CD8 T cells were sequenced. Naive CD8 T cells were FACS-sorted by CD8+CD4-CCR7+CD45RA+ markers.

V usage is TRBV20-1 and J usage is TRBJ1-4; D might be TRBD1 (5 bases). Sequencing was performed on naive CD8+ T cells from blood, with Jurkat cell RNA spiked in. The sample's subset: FACS-sorted CD8+CD4-CCR7+CD45RA+ naive T cells. The sequence was obtained from a human donor in good health. Some libraries in this study had Jurkat cell RNA spiked in. CDR3 nucleotides: TGCAGTGCTCGGGGCTGGGGGGAAGAAAAACTGTTTTTT. The encoded protein is CSARGWGEEKLFF.